The 5 T cell receptor beta chains below come from one sample, sequenced in a study of blood T cell repertoires in COVID-19. Assay: immunoSEQ multiplex PCR; the TCRdb copy retains only in-frame clones and omits some. The sample carries tens of thousands of clones, approximately 82% recorded once. Sequencing was performed on peripheral blood. The receptor set was obtained from a man aged 50 or older with active COVID-19.

This chain connects TRBV18 to TRBJ2-2, with TRBD2 matching 11 bases. V lost 3 bases and J lost 7; bases outside the gene matches: 1. Germline V gene sequence: CDR1 KGHSH, CDR2 LQKENI. The CDR3 contains 14 residues. The CDR3 region has the DNA TGTGCCAGCTCACCGACTAGCGGGATCGGGGAGCTGTTTTTT. The encoded protein is CASSPTSGIGELFF.

The CDR3: CASSSSGGSYEQYF. The CDR3 DNA sequence: TGTGCCAGCAGCTCCTCAGGAGGGTCCTACGAGCAGTACTTC. The chain employs TRBV5-4 and TRBJ2-7, with D possibly being TRBD2 (6 bases). CDR3 length: 14 amino acids. Between the trimmed V and J ends, which lost 3 bases and 1 base, there was a span of 11 bases. The germline V gene encodes CDR1 SGHNT and CDR2 YYREEE (reference sequence).

This chain connects TRBV6-1 to TRBJ2-1; TRBD2 is a possible D gene (6 bases). V was cut by 1 base and J by 5 bases, with 6 bases left in between. The length of the CDR3 is 13 residues. CDR1 MNHNS and CDR2 SASEGT come from the germline V gene. CDR3 in DNA: TGTGCCAGCAGTGAAGGGACTAACAATGAGCAGTTCTTC. This gives the protein CASSEGTNNEQFF.

V usage is TRBV6-6 and J usage is TRBJ2-7; TRBD2 agrees at 11 bases. In germline, CDR1 is MNHNY, CDR2 SVGAGI (reference sequence). The CDR3 has 15 residues. The V segment lost 6 bases and the J segment 1 base; nucleotides outside the gene matches: 5. CDR3 bases: TGTGCCAGCAGCCTAACTAGCGGGGGATCCTACGAGCAGTACTTC. It specifies CASSLTSGGSYEQYF.

This chain links TRBV11-2 with TRBJ2-1; 9 bases fit TRBD1. This CDR3 comprises 15 residues. V trimming: 5 bases; J trimming: 5 bases; junction bases outside the gene matches: 7. From germline, CDR1 is SGHAT and CDR2 FQNNGV. CDR3 sequence (DNA): TGTGCCAGCAGCGCTGGGGACAGGGTACACAATGAGCAGTTCTTC. This codes for CASSAGDRVHNEQFF.